Below, 26 T cell receptor beta chains from the same sample are listed, as sequenced in a study of low-dose radiotherapy and immunotherapy resistance in tumors. Covering alpha and beta chains, TRAV- and TRBV-specific primers were used for the first-strand cDNA. A constant-region primer paired with the V-primer adapter amplified TCRs over about 20 PCR cycles. From the reads, TCRdb called clonotypes with MiXCR, one entry per CDR3 protein. The data hold under 90,000 distinct CDR3 sequences, with under 20% observed a single time. The time point: after trial treatment. Treatment specified: LDRT plus nivolumab, ipilimumab, low-dose cyclophosphamide and aspirin (RACIN trial). Sequences were derived from PBMCs, sampled after low-dose radiotherapy plus immunotherapy. The receptors were sampled from a male donor with prostate cancer.

This clonotype was picked up many times. The chain couples TRBV5-5 to TRBJ2-7; 15 nucleotides align to TRBD2. CDR1 and CDR2 from the germline V gene are SGHKS and YYEKEE (reference sequence). The CDR3 contains 14 residues. V was pared by 3 bases and J by 6 bases, with 1 base of the junction left unmatched. For the CDR3, the DNA is TGTGCCAGCAGCTCGGGACTAGCGGGGGGCGAGCAGTACTTC. Translated: CASSSGLAGGEQYF.

At least ten counts were recorded for this clonotype. The V and J genes are TRBV7-9 and TRBJ2-2; D not resolved. Germline V gives CDR1 SEHNR, CDR2 FQNEAQ (reference sequence). The CDR3 loop spans 12 amino acids. V lost 6 bases and J 6 bases, leaving 8 bases between the germline ends. This CDR3 reads CASSLTAGELFF. For the CDR3, the DNA is TGTGCCAGCAGTTTAACAGCCGGGGAGCTGTTTTTT.

To note about this clonotype: Given a much more abundant clone one base away, this may be a read error. V is TRBV28 and J is TRBJ1-2; 7 bases map to TRBD1. This CDR3 comprises 15 residues. Germline V lookup: CDR1 MDHEN, CDR2 SYDVKM. Trimming cost V 8 bases and J 4 bases; bases outside gene matches: 13. CDR3 sequence: CASRDGQVDGYGYTF. CDR3 DNA: TGTGCCAGCCGTGACGGACAGGTGGATGGCTATGGCTACACCTTC.

As for this clonotype: Possible read error: a much larger clone is one base away. The missing conserved phenylalanine or tryptophan at the end of this CDR3 makes a read error likely. J is TRBJ2-1 and V is TRBV20-1; 11 nucleotides align to TRBD2. The CDR3 runs 15 residues. Unmatched junction bases numbered 6, after V lost 4 bases and J lost 4 bases. Per the germline V gene, CDR1 is DFQATT and CDR2 is SNEGSKA (reference sequence). CDR3 region: CSANRASGGYNEQFL. The CDR3 DNA sequence: TGCAGTGCTAATCGGGCTAGCGGGGGGTACAATGAGCAGTTCCTC.

This clonotype was seen ten or more times. The J gene is TRBJ1-4, the V gene TRBV5-1, with TRBD1 matching over 8 bases. After removal of 2 bases from V and 14 bases from J, the junction contained 5 bases not matched to a gene. The V gene's germline CDR1 is SGHRS and CDR2 YFSETQ. CDR3 length equals 12 residues. CDR3 in amino acids: CASSFDRGNLFF. CDR3 bases: TGCGCCAGCAGCTTTGACAGGGGAAATCTGTTTTTT.

This clonotype was seen many times. The CDR3 DNA reads TGTGCCAGTAGGTCCGGGACAGGGGTCAACAATGAGCAGTTCTTC. It yields the protein CASRSGTGVNNEQFF. V gene TRBV19 combines with J gene TRBJ2-1; 10 positions match TRBD1. Per the germline V gene, CDR1 is LNHDA and CDR2 is SQIVND (reference sequence). After removal of 6 bases from V and 5 bases from J, the junction contained 7 bases not matched to a gene. The CDR3 is 15 residues long.

This clonotype has at least ten counts. The chain is built from TRBV27 and TRBJ2-3; 11 nucleotides match TRBD2. Per germline, CDR1 MNHEY and CDR2 SMNVEV (reference sequence). The V gene end was trimmed by 5 bases and the J gene end by 8 bases; junction bases not matched to a gene: 15. The CDR3 runs 17 residues. The CDR3 reads CASSPRTSGYLRGTQYF. The CDR3, as DNA: TGTGCCAGCAGTCCAAGGACTAGCGGGTATCTGCGGGGTACGCAGTATTTT.

This clonotype was counted between two and nine times. This rearrangement joins TRBV28 to TRBJ2-1; TRBD2 might be the D (5 bases). Germline CDR1 MDHEN, CDR2 SYDVKM. This CDR3 region has 16 residues. Trimming removed 4 bases from V and 0 bases from J, with 13 bases in between. The CDR3 DNA sequence: TGTGCCAGCAGTTCCGGGGTGTTGAGCTCCTACAATGAGCAGTTCTTC. Amino acid sequence: CASSSGVLSSYNEQFF.

This clonotype was found many times. The CDR3 nucleotides read TGTGCCAGCAGCTTAGGAGGCGGGACTGGACAAGAGACCCAGTACTTC. Translating gives CASSLGGGTGQETQYF. The chain uses TRBV7-2 and TRBJ2-5; tentatively, D is TRBD2 (6 bases). The CDR3 sequence is 16 residues long. Germline V lookup: CDR1 SGHTA, CDR2 FQGNSA. Trimming left V 1 base short and J 2 bases short, with 14 bases between. Full variable domain (rest looked up from reference TRBV7-2 and TRBJ2-5): GAGVSQSPSNKVTEKGKDVELRCDPISGHTALYWYRQSLGQGLEFLIYFQGNSAPDKSGLPSDRFSAERTGGSVSTLTIQRTQQEDSAVYLCASSLGGGTGQETQYFGPGTRLLVL.

This clonotype was counted many times. This chain uses TRBV29-1 with TRBJ1-5, with a possible D match to TRBD1 (6 bases). Germline assignment: CDR1 SQVTM and CDR2 ANQGSEA. The CDR3 is 15 amino acids. V lost 8 bases, J lost 2 bases, and 19 bases lay in between. CDR3 coding DNA: TGCAGCATAGCTACAGGGAGAGGCGGCAATCAGCCCCAGCATTTT. It encodes CSIATGRGGNQPQHF.

This clonotype was counted many times. The chain has TRBV25-1 and TRBJ2-1; the match to TRBD2 covers 7 bases. CDR3 length: 15 amino acids. Germline-derived CDR1 and CDR2 are MGHDK and SYGVNS. With V trimmed by 5 bases and J by 6 bases, 10 bases remained unmatched. The CDR3 here is CASSPQRGRGNEQFF. The CDR3 DNA sequence: TGTGCCAGCAGTCCCCAAAGAGGGAGGGGCAATGAGCAGTTCTTC.

This clonotype was seen ten or more times. The chain uses TRBV21-1 and TRBJ2-1; the D call of TRBD1 is as the table states it, not checked on the DNA. TRBV21-1 has pseudogene status. The CDR3 spans 17 residues. Here the CDR3 reads CASSTKGLGAKSNEQFF. The CDR3 DNA follows: TGTGCCAGCAGCACCAAAGGCCTGGGGGCAAAGAGTAATGAGCAGTTCTTC.

This clonotype has ten or more counts. The V call is TRBV6-2 or TRBV6-3, the J call TRBJ2-1; TRBD2 matches 12 bases. With V trimmed by 6 bases and J by 7 bases, 7 bases remained unmatched. This CDR3 spans 15 amino acids. The germline gives CDR1 MNHEY, CDR2 SVGEGT. The CDR3, as DNA: TGTGCCAGCAGCTGGCTAGCGGGAGGGGGTAATGAGCAGTTCTTC. Its translation: CASSWLAGGGNEQFF.

The J gene is TRBJ1-6, the V gene TRBV5-6; D not certain. Per germline, CDR1 SGHDT and CDR2 YYEEEE. The CDR3 has 15 amino acids. The germline V and J ends were trimmed by 0 bases and 7 bases, with 11 bases remaining between them. The CDR3 sequence is CASSLEPGGNSPLHF. In DNA form, the CDR3 reads TGTGCCAGCAGCTTGGAGCCGGGAGGGAATTCACCCCTCCACTTT.

The table lists this clonotype with many counts. The chain is built from TRBV27 and TRBJ2-1; perhaps TRBD2 as D (6 bases). Germline V CDR1 and CDR2: MNHEY, SMNVEV (reference sequence). Trimming took 3 bases from V and 9 from J, leaving 9 bases between them. The CDR3 length is 12 residues. The CDR3, as DNA: TGTGCCAGCAGTTTGGGACTGGGTGAGCAGTTCTTC. This encodes CASSLGLGEQFF.

Only one count was recorded for this clonotype. The chain links TRBV9 to TRBJ2-1; TRBD2 matches at 13 bases. V was clipped by 4 bases and J by 0 bases; unmatched bases: 4. The CDR3 is 17 residues long. Germline CDR1 SGDLS, CDR2 YYNGEE. The CDR3 sequence is CASSSRTSGSSYNEQFF. DNA of the CDR3: TGTGCCAGCAGCTCCCGGACTAGCGGGAGCTCCTACAATGAGCAGTTCTTC.

V usage is TRBV28 and J usage is TRBJ2-5, with 9 bases matching TRBD1. CDR1 and CDR2 (germline): MDHEN, SYDVKM. V trimming: 5 bases; J trimming: 3 bases; junction bases outside the gene matches: 10. The CDR3 contains 16 residues. The CDR3 spells CASSLPGTGFKETQYF. In DNA, the CDR3 is TGTGCCAGCAGTCTCCCCGGGACAGGGTTTAAAGAGACCCAGTACTTC.

This clonotype has ten or more counts. The J gene is TRBJ2-3, the V gene TRBV20-1; unclear D gene. CDR3 size: 10 residues. Looked up from germline, CDR1 is DFQATT and CDR2 is SNEGSKA (reference sequence). Trimming pared 7 bases from V and 0 bases from J, leaving 2 bases between. The CDR3 DNA reads TGCAGTGGCAGCACAGATACGCAGTATTTT. It is translated as CSGSTDTQYF.

The chain employs TRBV7-3 and TRBJ2-1; TRBD2 matches 10 bases. Losses at the gene ends were 1 base for V and 7 bases for J; bases not matched to a gene: 4. Germline CDR1 SGHTA, CDR2 FQGTGA. The CDR3 loop spans 15 amino acids. This chain's CDR3 is CASSLSASGSNEQFF. CDR3 bases: TGTGCCAGCAGCTTAAGTGCTAGCGGGAGTAATGAGCAGTTCTTC.

This clonotype appeared many times. The chain employs TRBV7-2 and TRBJ2-1; no clear D gene. The V gene's germline CDR1 is SGHTA and CDR2 FQGNSA. Trimming shortened V by 1 base and J by 4 bases, and 14 bases separated the two germline ends. There are 16 residues in the CDR3. The CDR3 region is CASSLGIQRTYNEQFF. Written as DNA, the CDR3 is TGTGCCAGCAGCTTAGGGATCCAGCGAACTTACAATGAGCAGTTCTTC. Full variable domain (outside the CDR3, taken from reference TRBV7-2 and TRBJ2-1): GAGVSQSPSNKVTEKGKDVELRCDPISGHTALYWYRQSLGQGLEFLIYFQGNSAPDKSGLPSDRFSAERTGGSVSTLTIQRTQQEDSAVYLCASSLGIQRTYNEQFFGPGTRLTVL.

This clonotype was counted at least ten times. This chain connects TRBV7-3 to TRBJ2-2; D remains unclear. CDR3 length: 13 residues. V lost 4 bases and J lost 4, with 7 bases in between. Germline-derived CDR1 and CDR2 are SGHTA and FQGTGA. The CDR3 DNA follows: TGTGCCAGCAGCTCCGAGCCCACCGGGGAGCTGTTTTTT. Its translation: CASSSEPTGELFF.

This clonotype was seen repeatedly, ten times or more. The chain couples TRBV29-1 to TRBJ2-7; 8 bases align to TRBD1. Germline lookup yields CDR1 SQVTM and CDR2 ANQGSEA. The CDR3 is made up of 13 amino acids. V shed 4 bases and J 2 bases; nucleotides not matched to a gene: 4. CDR3 residues: CSVVLQGAYEQYF. The CDR3 DNA reads TGCAGCGTTGTATTACAGGGGGCCTACGAGCAGTACTTC.

The CDR3 spells CSAPEGTHNEQFF. The CDR3 DNA reads as TGCAGTGCTCCGGAGGGGACCCACAATGAGCAGTTCTTC. The V gene is TRBV20-1, the J gene TRBJ2-1; D is perhaps TRBD2 (6 bases). V was pared by 5 bases and J by 5 bases, with 13 bases between. CDR1 DFQATT and CDR2 SNEGSKA come from the germline V gene (reference sequence). CDR3 length: 13 residues.

This clonotype was seen ten or more times. This chain links TRBV4-2 with TRBJ1-6, with 8 positions matching TRBD1. Germline CDR1 is LGHNA and CDR2 is YNFKEQ. The length of the CDR3 is 15 residues. V shed 0 bases and J 7 bases; nucleotides not matched to a gene: 2. The CDR3 reads CASSQETGGNSPLHF. CDR3 nucleotide sequence: TGTGCCAGCAGCCAAGAAACAGGGGGGAATTCACCCCTCCACTTT.

This clonotype was seen many times. V and J are TRBV28 and TRBJ2-7; 11 bases align to TRBD2. The ends lost 5 bases at V and 2 bases at J; junction bases unmatched: 5. Germline V CDR1 and CDR2: MDHEN, SYDVKM. This CDR3 has 15 amino acids. CDR3 sequence: CASSPLAGGAYEQYF. DNA for the CDR3: TGTGCCAGCAGTCCTCTAGCGGGAGGCGCCTACGAGCAGTACTTC.

This clonotype has a count of ten or more. This chain joins TRBV28 and TRBJ1-5; 8 bases align to TRBD1. This CDR3 has 17 residues. V lost 4 bases, J lost 1 base, and 9 bases stayed unmatched. CDR1 is MDHEN, CDR2 SYDVKM, per germline. The CDR3 reads CASSSLGQGPSNQPQHF. CDR3 nucleotide sequence: TGTGCCAGCAGTTCATTAGGACAGGGTCCGAGCAATCAGCCCCAGCATTTT.